Sequencing of this T cell receptor beta chain was carried out in a study of shared clonotypes between healthy human individuals (dated by TCRdb to the early 2020s). Study-level background: A couple of women and three men aged 18 to 49 years were included in the cohort. Per donor, three plates each were used for CD4 naive and CD4 memory, two for CD8 naive, and one for CD8 memory. Per donor, leukapheresis produced somewhere between about 0.8 and 9 billion PBMCs. Libraries were prepared and TCR repertoires were sequenced by different laboratories using diverse techniques, in order to increase sequencing depth and limit assay-specific biases. The study deeply sequenced blood TCR repertoires of about 5 healthy adults to estimate repertoire size and the extent of clonotype sharing between individuals.

On the study overall, not on this receptor specifically: Incomplete sequencing was indicated by rarefaction of sorted-subset datasets, despite the large sequencing depth. Across four donors, roughly 5% of naive CD4, approximately 3.6% of naive CD8, 2.3% of memory CD4, and about 0.4% of memory CD8 clonotypes were shared. The small number of donors limited the genetic and exposure-history diversity represented. Larger estimated clonotype richness was generally found for naive subsets than for memory subsets. Only blood was sampled, and tissue TCR repertoires likely differ from those in blood. Pairwise subsampling indicated that sequencing depth was expected to affect the degree of clonotype sharing among donors. Clonotypes shared by all four sorted-subset donors showed higher generation probabilities than non-shared clonotypes.

Of note for this clone: Its cognate antigen has yet to be identified. No qualities accompany the bases; no much larger clone lies one base away.

TCR CDR3 regions were amplified from genomic DNA by multiplex PCR using the deep immunoSEQ assay. Extracted genomic DNA from each cell subset was spread evenly across all wells of several immunoSEQ 96-well plates, with each plate serving as a replicate. Each replicate PCR for sorted subsets received about 180 ng genomic DNA, equal to roughly 30,000 T cell genomes. Purified libraries were measured with a Qubit 3.0 fluorometer, size-checked on a Bioanalyzer 2100, and measured again with the KAPA Library Quantification kit. Every immunoSEQ 96-well plate was sequenced on a dedicated single-read 150-cycle Illumina NextSeq 550 flow cell. As for the authors' bioinformatics: Because the immunoSEQ output included only junctional sequences and no quality scores, the filtering could not be the same as the filtering used for full-length reads. Sequences were annotated with PyIR, a Python wrapper for IgBLAST v1.9, using IMGT germline references to assign V/J genes and CDR3. Reads with weak V/J assignments (E-value above 1e-6), missing CDR3, stop codons, out-of-frame junctions, or ambiguous translated residues were removed. V3J clonotypes were defined as sequences sharing an identical inferred V gene, J gene, and CDR3 amino acid sequence. Percentage overlap between repertoires was computed as shared unique clonotypes divided by the size of the smaller repertoire. RTK rarefaction, the Chao1 estimator, and Recon v2.1 estimates of unobserved clonotypes were used to assess repertoire richness. Generation probabilities were computed with OLGA for all TCRbeta clonotypes obtained by the gDNA method from a few donors. Held by TCRdb, this immuneACCESS table contains in-frame sequences only and omits some clones. Under half of the omission traces to an unresolved V gene where checked; the cause of the rest is unknown. Clone size and V and J calls were adopted from that table, with D and trimming inferred from the DNA. For this sample the table gives 2 million to 2.5 million clones, of which roughly 95% were detected only once. Clones ranked in the top ten supply 0.13% of the sample.

The donors were healthy, HIV-negative adults who had no recently reported acute infections or vaccinations. Every donor was a Caucasian adult residing in Nashville, Tennessee, USA. Magnetic negative selection was used to enrich CD4+ T cells, after which naive cells were positively selected on CD45RA and the negative fraction became the memory subset. Blood was collected by leukapheresis, and PBMCs were isolated by Ficoll-Histopaque density gradient centrifugation and then cryopreserved in liquid nitrogen vapor phase. Analytical flow cytometry was used to check the purity and quantity of every magnetically sorted T cell population. Genomic DNA was isolated from every sorted fraction and measured by UV absorbance on a Nanodrop 2000c. Taken from cysteine to phenylalanine, the CDR3 has 13 residues. Only the CDR3 portion is preserved as DNA: 39 bases, with reading frame beginning at the first base. Based on the germline V gene (reference sequence), the CDR1 and CDR2 sequences are GTSNPN and SVGIG. The junction shows trimming of 5 bases on V and 5 bases on J, plus 15 bases between the germline ends.

The material sequenced was naive CD4+ T cells sorted from blood. The sample's cell subset or site label, decoded: CD45RA+ positively selected. The chain couples TRBV30 to TRBJ2-5; the D segment may tentatively be TRBD1 or TRBD2, each giving 6 matched bases. The receptor was isolated from a man between 18 and 29 years old in good health. The CDR3 protein is CAWGGGLLETQYF. The DNA sequence follows: TGTGCCTGGGGTGGGGGGCTGTTGGAGACCCAGTACTTC. Reference TRBV30 and TRBJ2-5 genes cover what lies past the CDR3, so the full variable domain is SQTIHQWPATLVQPVGSPLSLECTVEGTSNPNLYWYRQAAGRGLQLLFYSVGIGQISSEVPQNLSASRPQDRQFILSSKKLLLSDSGFYLCAWGGGLLETQYFGPGTRLLVL.